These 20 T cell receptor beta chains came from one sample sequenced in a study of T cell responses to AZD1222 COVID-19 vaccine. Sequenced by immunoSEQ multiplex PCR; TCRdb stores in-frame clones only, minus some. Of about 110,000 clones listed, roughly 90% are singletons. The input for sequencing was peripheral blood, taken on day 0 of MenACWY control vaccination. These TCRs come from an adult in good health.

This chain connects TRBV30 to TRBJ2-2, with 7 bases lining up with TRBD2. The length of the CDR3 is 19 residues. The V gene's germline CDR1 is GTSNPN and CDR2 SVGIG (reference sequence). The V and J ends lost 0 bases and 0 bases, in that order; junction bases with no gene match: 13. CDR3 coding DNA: TGTGCCTGGAGTGTTTTCCGGGGGGATTTTTCGACGAACACCGGGGAGCTGTTTTTT. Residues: CAWSVFRGDFSTNTGELFF.

CDR3 sequence (DNA): TGCGCCAGCAGCCAAGTGCCGACTAGCGGGGGTTTGCAGTTCTTC. Translating gives CASSQVPTSGGLQFF. V usage is TRBV4-1 and J usage is TRBJ2-1, with 12 bases matching TRBD2. CDR3 size: 15 residues. The germline CDR1 and CDR2 sequences are MGHRA and YSYEKL. Trimming at V came to 1 base and at J to 12 bases, leaving 7 bases not matched to a gene.

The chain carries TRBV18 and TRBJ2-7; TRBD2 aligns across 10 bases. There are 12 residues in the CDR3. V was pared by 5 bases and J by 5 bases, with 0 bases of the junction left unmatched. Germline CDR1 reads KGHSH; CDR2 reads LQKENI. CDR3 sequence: CASSGTSDEQYF. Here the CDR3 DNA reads TGTGCCAGCTCAGGGACTAGCGACGAGCAGTACTTC.

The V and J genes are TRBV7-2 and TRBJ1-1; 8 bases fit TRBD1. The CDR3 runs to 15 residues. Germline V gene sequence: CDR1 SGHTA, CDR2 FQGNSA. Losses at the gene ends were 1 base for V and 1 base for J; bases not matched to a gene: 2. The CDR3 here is CASSLVGTGNTEAFF. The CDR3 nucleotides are TGTGCCAGCAGCTTAGTGGGGACAGGGAACACTGAAGCTTTCTTT.

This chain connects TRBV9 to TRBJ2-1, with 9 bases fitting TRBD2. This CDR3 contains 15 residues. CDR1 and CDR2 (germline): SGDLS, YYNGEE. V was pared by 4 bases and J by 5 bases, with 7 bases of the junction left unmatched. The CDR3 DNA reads TGTGCCAGCAGCCCACGACTAGCGGACGACAATGAGCAGTTCTTC. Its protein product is CASSPRLADDNEQFF.

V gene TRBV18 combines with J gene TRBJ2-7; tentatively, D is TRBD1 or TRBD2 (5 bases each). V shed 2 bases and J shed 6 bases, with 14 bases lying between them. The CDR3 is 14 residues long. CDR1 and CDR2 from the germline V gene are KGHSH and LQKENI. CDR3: CASSPVGPLGEQYF. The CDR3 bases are TGTGCCAGCTCACCAGTGGGACCCCTGGGCGAGCAGTACTTC. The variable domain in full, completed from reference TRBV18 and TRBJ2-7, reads NAGVMQNPRHLVRRRGQEARLRCSPMKGHSHVYWYRQLPEEGLKFMVYLQKENIIDESGMPKERFSAEFPKEGPSILRIQQVVRGDSAAYFCASSPVGPLGEQYFGPGTRLTVT.

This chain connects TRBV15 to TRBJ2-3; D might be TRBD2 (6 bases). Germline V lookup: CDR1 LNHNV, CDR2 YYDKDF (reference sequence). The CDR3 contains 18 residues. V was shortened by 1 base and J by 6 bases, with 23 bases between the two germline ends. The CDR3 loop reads CATSRGGNAGTVRDTQYF. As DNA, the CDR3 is TGTGCCACCAGCAGAGGGGGTAATGCGGGAACCGTAAGGGATACGCAGTATTTT.

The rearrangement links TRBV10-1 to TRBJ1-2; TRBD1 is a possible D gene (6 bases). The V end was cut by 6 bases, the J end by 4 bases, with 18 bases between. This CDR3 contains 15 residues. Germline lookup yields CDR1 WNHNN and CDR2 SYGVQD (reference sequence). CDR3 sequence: CASSPFGQRPYGYTF. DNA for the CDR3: TGCGCCAGCAGCCCGTTCGGACAGCGACCCTATGGCTACACCTTC.

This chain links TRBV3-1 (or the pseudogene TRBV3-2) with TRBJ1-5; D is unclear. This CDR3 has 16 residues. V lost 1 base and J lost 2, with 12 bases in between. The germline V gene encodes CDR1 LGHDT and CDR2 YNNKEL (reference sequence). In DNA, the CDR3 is TGTGCCAGCAGCCAAGCCCCGGGGAGAGGCAATCAGCCCCAGCATTTT. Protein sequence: CASSQAPGRGNQPQHF.

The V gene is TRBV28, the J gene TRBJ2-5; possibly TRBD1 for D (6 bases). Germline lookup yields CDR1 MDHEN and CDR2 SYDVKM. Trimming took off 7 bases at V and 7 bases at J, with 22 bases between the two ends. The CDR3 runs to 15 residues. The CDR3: CASTYADSRGGTQYF. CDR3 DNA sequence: TGTGCCAGCACCTATGCTGACTCCCGAGGGGGGACCCAGTACTTC.

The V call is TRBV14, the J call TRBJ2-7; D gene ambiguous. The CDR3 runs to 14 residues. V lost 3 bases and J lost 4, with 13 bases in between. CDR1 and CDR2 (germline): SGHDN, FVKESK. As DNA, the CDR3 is TGTGCCAGCAGCCACTCCAACCAAAGGTACGAGCAGTACTTC. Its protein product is CASSHSNQRYEQYF.

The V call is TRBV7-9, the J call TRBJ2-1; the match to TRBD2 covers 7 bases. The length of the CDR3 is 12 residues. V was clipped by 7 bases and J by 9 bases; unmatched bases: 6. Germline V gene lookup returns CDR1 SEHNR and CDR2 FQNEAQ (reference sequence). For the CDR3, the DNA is TGTGCCAGCAACCTACTAGCGTTTGAGCAGTTCTTC. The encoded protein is CASNLLAFEQFF. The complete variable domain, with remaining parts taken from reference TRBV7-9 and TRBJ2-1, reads DTGVSQNPRHKITKRGQNVTFRCDPISEHNRLYWYRQTLGQGPEFLTYFQNEAQLEKSRLLSDRFSAERPKGSFSTLEIQRTEQGDSAMYLCASNLLAFEQFFGPGTRLTVL.

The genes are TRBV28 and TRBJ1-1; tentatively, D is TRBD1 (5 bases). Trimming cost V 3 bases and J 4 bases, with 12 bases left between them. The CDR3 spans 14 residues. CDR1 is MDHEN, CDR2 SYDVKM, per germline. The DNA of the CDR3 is TGTGCCAGCAGTTTCCACAGGAGGGGCACTGAAGCTTTCTTT. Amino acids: CASSFHRRGTEAFF.

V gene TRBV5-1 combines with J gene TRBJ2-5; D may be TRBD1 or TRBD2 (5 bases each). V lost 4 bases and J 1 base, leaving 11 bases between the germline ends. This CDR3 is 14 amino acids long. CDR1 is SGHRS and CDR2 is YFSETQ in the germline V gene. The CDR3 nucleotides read TGCGCCAGCAGCCTCGGGACCGGCCAAGAGACCCAGTACTTC. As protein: CASSLGTGQETQYF.

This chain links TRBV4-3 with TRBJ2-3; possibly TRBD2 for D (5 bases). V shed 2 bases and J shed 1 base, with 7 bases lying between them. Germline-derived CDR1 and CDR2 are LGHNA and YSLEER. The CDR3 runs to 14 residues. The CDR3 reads CASSQLARTDTQYF. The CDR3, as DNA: TGCGCCAGCAGCCAACTAGCCCGCACAGATACGCAGTATTTT.

The CDR3 spells CASSPGSEDYNEQFF. The CDR3 coding sequence is TGTGCCAGCAGCCCGGGAAGCGAGGACTACAATGAGCAGTTCTTC. The rearrangement links TRBV7-3 to TRBJ2-1; D perhaps matches TRBD2 (5 bases). CDR3 length equals 15 residues. The V end lost 5 bases, the J end lost 3 bases, and 14 bases lay between the germline ends. CDR1 and CDR2 (germline): SGHTA, FQGTGA.

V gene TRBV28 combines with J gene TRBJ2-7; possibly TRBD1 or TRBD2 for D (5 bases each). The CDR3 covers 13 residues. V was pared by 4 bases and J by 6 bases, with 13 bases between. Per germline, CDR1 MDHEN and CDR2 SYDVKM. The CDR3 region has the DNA TGTGCCAGCAGTTACCCGGGGACCCCCGAGCAGTACTTC. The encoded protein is CASSYPGTPEQYF.

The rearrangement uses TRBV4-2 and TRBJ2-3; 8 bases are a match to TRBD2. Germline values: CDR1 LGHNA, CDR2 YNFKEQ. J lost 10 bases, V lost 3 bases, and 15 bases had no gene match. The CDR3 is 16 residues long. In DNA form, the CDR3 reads TGTGCCAGCAGCCAGGGACCGGGACTAGGGGAGGGAGCGCAGTATTTT. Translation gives CASSQGPGLGEGAQYF.

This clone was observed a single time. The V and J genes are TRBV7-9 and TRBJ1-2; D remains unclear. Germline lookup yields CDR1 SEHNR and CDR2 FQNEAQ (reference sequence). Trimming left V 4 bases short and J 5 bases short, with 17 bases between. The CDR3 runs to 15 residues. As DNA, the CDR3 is TGTGCCAGCAGCTCAGGCCTGCATGGTGATTATGGCTACACCTTC. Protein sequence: CASSSGLHGDYGYTF.

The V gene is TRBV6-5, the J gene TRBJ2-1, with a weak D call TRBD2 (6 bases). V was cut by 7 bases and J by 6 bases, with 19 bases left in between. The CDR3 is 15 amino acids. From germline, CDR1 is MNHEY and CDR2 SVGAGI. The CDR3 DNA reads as TGTGCCAGCATTGGACCGGGACTTCTACGCAATGAGCAGTTCTTC. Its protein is CASIGPGLLRNEQFF.